This T cell receptor (beta chain) was recorded in a study of T cells in Graves' hyperthyroidism and ophthalmopathy. This CDR3 is built from 14 residues. Germline V gene sequence: CDR1 ENHRY, CDR2 SYGVKD. The V segment lost 9 bases and the J segment 6 bases; nucleotides outside the gene matches: 10. This clonotype was found a few times. Diagnostic assessment was based on clinical symptoms, serum thyroxine and TRAb, thyroid ultrasound and orbital computed tomography. Template material for amplifying TCR beta CDR3 regions consisted of RNA transcripts. The HTBI primer set was used in a first-round RT-PCR of the TCR CDR3. TCRdb processed the multiplex PCR reads anew with MiXCR; each CDR3 protein has one entry. The sample yields roughly 380,000 distinct CDR3 sequences, over 11% seen once.

The source material was blood. The J gene is TRBJ2-1, the V gene TRBV10-3, with 8 bases fitting TRBD2. This clonotype originated in a woman aged 55-70 years with Graves' hyperthyroidism. The CDR3 reads CAMTSAKEGNEQFF. CDR3 DNA: TGTGCCATGACTAGCGCGAAGGAGGGCAATGAGCAGTTCTTC.